This note documents a single T cell receptor beta chain sequence. Its specificity is not known. CD4+ cell separation produced CD45RA+ naive and CD45RA-negative memory subsets. This specimen comes from a study of shared clonotypes between healthy human individuals. The CDR3 is 14 amino acids. Germline values: CDR1 MNHEY, CDR2 SVGAGI. The V end lost 0 bases, the J end lost 5 bases, and 10 bases lay between the germline ends. Whole-study findings and limits: Sharing across four donors was seen in 4% to 5% of naive CD4 clonotypes.

The DNA input per sorted-subset replicate PCR was about 0.2 ug, corresponding to tens of thousands of T cell genomes. Authors' processing steps: As immunoSEQ supplied junction-only sequences (without quality scores), filtering differed. Method: immunoSEQ multiplex PCR; TCRdb's copy keeps in-frame clones and lacks some. D and trimming come from the DNA, and the V and J calls and clone size come from that table. The repertoire has more than 2 million clones, roughly 94% of them found once; the top ten carry 0.13%. The sequence was obtained from a young man in good health. The genes are TRBV6-5 and TRBJ1-2; D unresolved. The sequenced material came from naive CD4+ T cells sorted from blood. Subset given: CD45RA+ positively selected. Here the CDR3 reads CASSYSPTEYGYTF. As DNA, the CDR3 is TGTGCCAGCAGTTACTCTCCCACGGAGTATGGCTACACCTTC.